The 26 T cell receptor beta chains in this list originate from one sample, sequenced in a study of blood T cell repertoires in COVID-19. TCRdb keeps only in-frame clones here, not all; method: immunoSEQ multiplex PCR. The table lists some 670,000 clones, just under 90% of them singletons. The sample comprised peripheral blood. The receptors come from a woman in her late teens or twenties with acute or convalescent COVID-19.

This chain uses TRBV7-9 with TRBJ2-7; D unclear. CDR3 length: 15 amino acids. Germline lookup yields CDR1 SEHNR and CDR2 FQNEAQ (reference sequence). V dropped 7 bases and J dropped 0 bases, with 16 bases sitting between them. CDR3 sequence reads: CASTIDNVYSYEQYF. CDR3 nucleotide sequence: TGTGCCAGCACCATAGACAACGTGTACTCCTACGAGCAGTACTTC. The full variable domain, its missing parts supplied by reference TRBV7-9 and TRBJ2-7, is DTGVSQNPRHKITKRGQNVTFRCDPISEHNRLYWYRQTLGQGPEFLTYFQNEAQLEKSRLLSDRFSAERPKGSFSTLEIQRTEQGDSAMYLCASTIDNVYSYEQYFGPGTRLTVT.

This clone was seen a single time. Different DNA sequences within this sample yield the same CDR3. The V and J genes are TRBV7-2 and TRBJ2-3; 10 nucleotides match TRBD2. V dropped 3 bases and J dropped 1; count of bases not matched to a gene: 4. Germline lookup yields CDR1 SGHTA and CDR2 FQGNSA. This CDR3 comprises 16 residues. The CDR3: CASSFGLAGGTDTQYF. As DNA, the CDR3 is TGTGCCAGCAGCTTCGGGCTAGCGGGGGGCACAGATACGCAGTATTTT.

V and J are TRBV2 and TRBJ1-6, with 7 bases fitting TRBD1. Germline V gene lookup returns CDR1 SNHLY and CDR2 FYNNEI. The junction had 9 bases not matched to a gene; V was cut back by 4 bases and J by 6 bases. The CDR3 spans 16 residues. The CDR3 here is CASSVARTGANSPLHF. The CDR3 DNA sequence: TGTGCCAGCAGTGTCGCTAGGACAGGAGCTAATTCACCCCTCCACTTT.

The rearrangement joins TRBV19 to TRBJ1-1, with 7 nucleotides matching TRBD1. There are 14 residues in the CDR3. CDR1 and CDR2 (germline): LNHDA, SQIVND (reference sequence). J was trimmed by 1 base and V by 4 bases; bases with no gene match: 3. The CDR3 loop reads CASSTHRGNTEAFF. CDR3 bases: TGTGCCAGTAGTACCCACAGGGGGAACACTGAAGCTTTCTTT.

The rearrangement uses TRBV3-1 (or the pseudogene TRBV3-2) and TRBJ1-3, with a possible D match to TRBD1 (6 bases). V was shortened by 1 base and J by 1 base, with 17 bases between the two germline ends. CDR1 LGHDT and CDR2 YNNKEL come from the germline V gene (reference sequence). The CDR3 contains 18 residues. The CDR3: CASSQAHGQSESGNTIYF. The CDR3 DNA reads TGTGCCAGCAGCCAAGCCCACGGACAGAGCGAGTCTGGAAACACCATATATTTT.

The chain employs TRBV7-8 and TRBJ2-1, with D maybe TRBD1 (6 bases). CDR1 SGHVS and CDR2 FQNEAQ come from the germline V gene. V dropped 1 base and J dropped 4 bases, with 11 bases sitting between them. This CDR3 is 15 amino acids long. This CDR3 reads CASSLGPGQYNEQFF. CDR3 nucleotide sequence: TGTGCCAGCAGCTTAGGACCCGGACAGTACAATGAGCAGTTCTTC.

The V and J genes are TRBV6-6 and TRBJ1-2; TRBD1 agrees at 10 bases. Trimming cost V 5 bases and J 7 bases; bases outside gene matches: 16. The CDR3 extends over 17 amino acids. Germline lookup yields CDR1 MNHNY and CDR2 SVGAGI (reference sequence). The CDR3 is CASSPSWTGGRRGGYTF. The CDR3 region has the DNA TGTGCCAGCAGTCCTAGTTGGACAGGGGGAAGGAGGGGTGGCTACACCTTC.

V gene TRBV24-1 combines with J gene TRBJ1-2; 11 bases map to TRBD1. Germline assignment: CDR1 KGHDR and CDR2 SFDVKD. The CDR3 extends over 16 amino acids. J gave up 4 bases and V 3 bases, and 6 bases lay outside the gene matches. The CDR3 DNA reads TGTGCCACCAGTGATCCCGGGACAGGGGGTGGCTATGGCTACACCTTC. Encoded protein: CATSDPGTGGGYGYTF.

This clone was detected a few times. The chain has TRBV24-1 and TRBJ1-1, with a weak D call TRBD1 (6 bases). Germline loops: CDR1 KGHDR, CDR2 SFDVKD. V gave up 2 bases and J gave up 4 bases, with 19 bases separating them. This CDR3 has 17 residues. The CDR3, as DNA: TGTGCCACCAGTGATTCCCGACCCGGGGGGGCCGGCACTGAAGCTTTCTTT. This codes for CATSDSRPGGAGTEAFF.

This clone showed up just once. V gene TRBV27 combines with J gene TRBJ2-3, with D possibly being TRBD2 (6 bases). The V and J ends lost 4 bases and 1 base respectively, with 9 bases between them. This CDR3 region has 14 residues. In germline, CDR1 is MNHEY, CDR2 SMNVEV (reference sequence). The DNA for the CDR3 is TGTGCCAGCAGTTACGGCGGGGGCACAGATACGCAGTATTTT. As protein: CASSYGGGTDTQYF.

The chain combines TRBV6-1 with TRBJ1-2; 7 positions agree with TRBD1. Germline V gene data show CDR1 as MNHNS and CDR2 as SASEGT. CDR3 length: 15 residues. The ends lost 1 base at V and 7 bases at J; junction bases unmatched: 9. The DNA for the CDR3 is TGTGCCAGCAGTGAAGGGAGGGGGCGCGTGAGTGGCTACACCTTC. Translation: CASSEGRGRVSGYTF.

V and J are TRBV25-1 and TRBJ1-2; no clear D gene. V shed 1 base and J shed 8 bases, with 8 bases lying between them. Per the germline V gene, CDR1 is MGHDK and CDR2 is SYGVNS. CDR3 length: 12 amino acids. CDR3 nucleotides: TGTGCCAGCAGTGAATCGGGGTGGGGCTACACCTTC. This gives the protein CASSESGWGYTF.

The V and J genes are TRBV2 and TRBJ2-3, with D possibly being TRBD2 (5 bases). The germline gives CDR1 SNHLY, CDR2 FYNNEI. The V and J ends lost 8 bases and 1 base respectively, with 7 bases between them. The CDR3 totals 12 residues. The CDR3 DNA reads as TGTGCCAGCGGGGAGCGCACAGATACGCAGTATTTT. It codes for CASGERTDTQYF.

A few counts support this clone. The genes are TRBV6-5 and TRBJ2-5; tentative D call: TRBD1 (5 bases). This CDR3 spans 12 amino acids. The germline V gene has CDR1 MNHEY and CDR2 SVGAGI. The ends were cut back, 7 bases at V and 1 base at J, with 7 bases in the middle. CDR3 sequence reads: CASTTGQETQYF. The CDR3 DNA follows: TGTGCCAGCACCACAGGCCAAGAGACCCAGTACTTC.

This clone came up many times. This chain uses TRBV6-4 with TRBJ2-1, with 8 nucleotides matching TRBD2. This CDR3 spans 14 amino acids. With 4 bases clipped from V and 7 bases from J, the junction kept 6 bases outside the gene matches. Germline CDR1 is MRHNA and CDR2 is SNTAGT. The chain's CDR3 is CASSVGGAGNEQFF. Here the CDR3 DNA reads TGTGCCAGCAGTGTCGGGGGGGCAGGAAATGAGCAGTTCTTC.

The V call is TRBV27, the J call TRBJ2-7; 7 positions match TRBD1. From germline, CDR1 is MNHEY and CDR2 SMNVEV (reference sequence). This CDR3 region has 14 residues. V lost 6 bases, J lost 4 bases, and 9 bases stayed unmatched. The CDR3 here is CASSWDSFSYEQYF. DNA of the CDR3: TGTGCCAGCAGCTGGGACAGTTTTTCTTACGAGCAGTACTTC.

This chain joins TRBV5-1 and TRBJ2-1, with a weak D call TRBD1 (5 bases). From germline, CDR1 is SGHRS and CDR2 YFSETQ. V dropped 0 bases and J dropped 6 bases, with 10 bases sitting between them. CDR3 length: 14 residues. CDR3 DNA sequence: TGCGCCAGCAGCTTGGGGGGCGCGAGCAATGAGCAGTTCTTC. This sequence encodes CASSLGGASNEQFF.

This clone appeared many times. Here the CDR3 DNA reads TGTGCCAGCAGCTCCGACTATTCCACAGATACGCAGTATTTT. Translation gives CASSSDYSTDTQYF. The chain is built from TRBV5-4 and TRBJ2-3, with D maybe TRBD2 (5 bases). The CDR3 spans 14 residues. CDR1 and CDR2 (germline): SGHNT, YYREEE (reference sequence). Trimming removed 3 bases at V and 2 bases at J, with 10 bases between.

The chain uses TRBV18 and TRBJ1-3; TRBD1 is a possible D gene (6 bases). The V end was cut by 6 bases, the J end by 2 bases, with 17 bases between. Germline CDR1 KGHSH, CDR2 LQKENI. The CDR3 has 16 amino acids. CDR3 residues: CASSPYTGQAGNTIYF. CDR3 bases: TGTGCCAGCTCTCCCTATACGGGACAAGCTGGAAACACCATATATTTT.

This clone is a singleton in its sample. The same CDR3 can be traced to other DNA sequences in this sample. V is TRBV11-2 and J is TRBJ1-2; D may be TRBD1 (5 bases). This CDR3 has 13 amino acids. Trimming cost V 3 bases and J 2 bases, with 7 bases left between them. The V gene's germline CDR1 is SGHAT and CDR2 FQNNGV. As DNA, the CDR3 is TGTGCCAGCAGCTTGGGGCAGAACTATGGCTACACCTTC. Translation: CASSLGQNYGYTF.

The chain combines TRBV27 with TRBJ2-7; 8 positions match TRBD2. Germline V gives CDR1 MNHEY, CDR2 SMNVEV (reference sequence). CDR3 size: 11 residues. J gave up 6 bases and V 10 bases, and 5 bases lay outside the gene matches. This CDR3 is CATGGVREQYF. The DNA for the CDR3 is TGTGCCACCGGGGGGGTGCGCGAGCAGTACTTC.

The J gene is TRBJ1-3, the V gene TRBV5-1, with unresolved D. V shed 5 bases and J shed 0 bases, with 12 bases lying between them. The CDR3 length is 15 residues. CDR1 is SGHRS and CDR2 is YFSETQ in the germline V gene. Here the CDR3 DNA reads TGCGCCAGCAGTCTAACGGGAGACTCTGGAAACACCATATATTTT. This codes for CASSLTGDSGNTIYF.

About this clone: The sample holds other DNA sequences that translate to the same CDR3. In DNA form, the CDR3 reads TGTGCCAGTAGTCCGGGACTCCCCTATGGCTACACCTTC. It specifies CASSPGLPYGYTF. The V gene is TRBV19, the J gene TRBJ1-2, with TRBD1 as a possible D gene (5 bases). V was pared by 5 bases and J by 4 bases, with 11 bases between. CDR1 and CDR2 from the germline V gene are LNHDA and SQIVND (reference sequence). This CDR3 has 13 amino acids.

The CDR3 bases are TGTGCCAGCAGCTTGGGACAGAAGAACACTGAAGCTTTCTTT. This codes for CASSLGQKNTEAFF. The chain uses TRBV11-2 and TRBJ1-1, with 7 bases identical to TRBD1. With 3 bases clipped from V and 1 base from J, the junction kept 2 bases outside the gene matches. The CDR3 is 14 amino acids. From germline, CDR1 is SGHAT and CDR2 FQNNGV.

This clone came up once. The chain joins TRBV10-1 to TRBJ1-3; the D gene is possibly TRBD1 (6 bases). The CDR3 spans 13 residues. Trimming shortened V by 10 bases and J by 0 bases, and 10 bases separated the two germline ends. Germline V gene data show CDR1 as WNHNN and CDR2 as SYGVQD (reference sequence). The CDR3 DNA is TGCGCCACCTACAGGGTCTCTGGAAACACCATATATTTT. Residues: CATYRVSGNTIYF.

This chain joins TRBV27 and TRBJ1-6, with D perhaps matching TRBD1 (6 bases). V lost 4 bases to trimming and J lost 6 bases, with 13 bases between them. The V gene's germline CDR1 is MNHEY and CDR2 SMNVEV (reference sequence). There are 15 residues in the CDR3. CDR3 protein: CASSYMQGSNSPLHF. The CDR3 DNA sequence: TGTGCCAGCAGTTACATGCAGGGGAGTAATTCACCCCTCCACTTT.